This TCR beta chain was captured by sequencing in a study of radiation and T cells in renal cell carcinoma. The table came from immunoSEQ multiplex PCR; TCRdb's copy has only in-frame clones and leaves some out. The table includes about 130,000 clones, approximately 91% detected once. The V end lost 4 bases, the J end lost 4 bases, and 10 bases lay between the germline ends. The CDR3 is 13 residues long. Germline values: CDR1 SGHAT, CDR2 FQDESV (reference sequence). The time point denotes: baseline pretreatment blood. Treatment of the sample: 15 Gy SBRT to primary tumor, nephrectomy 4 weeks later. This clone showed up just once.

The sample here was blood, taken from a patient whose treatment included radiotherapy and nephrectomy. J is TRBJ1-2 and V is TRBV11-1, with a tentative D call TRBD1 (6 bases). The TCR originated in a woman aged 45-65 years with renal cell carcinoma. CDR3 nucleotides: TGTGCCAGCAGCTACGGACAGAGCTATGGCTACACCTTC. It yields the protein CASSYGQSYGYTF. Full variable domain (rest looked up from reference TRBV11-1 and TRBJ1-2): EAEVAQSPRYKITEKSQAVAFWCDPISGHATLYWYRQILGQGPELLVQFQDESVVDDSQLPKDRFSAERLKGVDSTLKIQPAELGDSAMYLCASSYGQSYGYTFGSGTRLTVV.